A selection of T cell receptor beta chains follows, all from one sample in a study of shared clonotypes between healthy human individuals. The assay was immunoSEQ multiplex PCR, and TCRdb's table has in-frame clones only and misses some. The sample has 400,000 to 550,000 clones; 70% to 80% are singletons. Material for sequencing was PBMCs. These receptor sequences come from a woman between 40 and 55 years old in good health. Some clones in this sample may be carry-over from other donors' samples. CDR3s include the opening cysteine and the closing phenylalanine or tryptophan. D genes are given only for firm matches. Rows may omit the clone size; those that give it use once, few, many or a size class.

DNA: TGTGCCAGCAGCCCCAAAGGGGGAAACACCATATATTTT
CDR3: CASSPKGGNTIYF
V: TRBV11-2
J: TRBJ1-3
D: .
size: .

DNA: TGTGCCAGCAGTTTATACGGGGACTCCTACGAGCAGTACTTC
CDR3: CASSLYGDSYEQYF
V: TRBV28
J: TRBJ2-7
D: .
size: .

DNA: TGTGCCAGCTCACCAAAGATGGGAACCGGGACAGGCGTATACCTAGCCAAAAACATTCAGTACTTC
CDR3: CASSPKMGTGTGVYLAKNIQYF
V: TRBV18
J: TRBJ2-4
D: TRBD1
size: .

DNA: TGCGCCAGCAGCCCGATACCGGGACAGGGATTATGGCATGGCTACACCTTC
CDR3: CASSPIPGQGLWHGYTF
V: TRBV4-1
J: TRBJ1-2
D: TRBD1
size: .

DNA: TGTGCCAGCGAAACCTTGGGGGGGGCCGGCGCCTACGAGCAGTACTTC
CDR3: CASETLGGAGAYEQYF
V: TRBV28
J: TRBJ2-7
D: .
size: .

DNA: TGTGCCAGCAGTTACTCGAGAGGAGACAATGAGCAGTTCTTC
CDR3: CASSYSRGDNEQFF
V: TRBV6-5
J: TRBJ2-1
D: .
size: .

DNA: TGTGCCAGCAGTTGGGCCGGAAATCAGCCCCAGCATTTT
CDR3: CASSWAGNQPQHF
V: TRBV28
J: TRBJ1-5
D: .
size: .

DNA: TGTGCCAGCAGCTTAGCCGGGACAGGACCTTACAATGAGCAGTTCTTC
CDR3: CASSLAGTGPYNEQFF
V: TRBV7-2
J: TRBJ2-1
D: TRBD1
size: .

DNA: TGCAGTGCAAAACACTCAGATACGCAGTATTTT
CDR3: CSAKHSDTQYF
V: TRBV20-1
J: TRBJ2-3
D: .
size: .

DNA: TGTGCCAGCAGCTTAGTCCCGGGGACAGGGGACGAGCAGTACTTC
CDR3: CASSLVPGTGDEQYF
V: TRBV7-3
J: TRBJ2-7
D: TRBD1
size: many

DNA: TGTGCCAGCAGTCCGCAAACCCCCGGGACAGGGTCGGCTTTCTTT
CDR3: CASSPQTPGTGSAFF
V: TRBV27
J: TRBJ1-1
D: TRBD1
size: .

DNA: TGCGCCAGCAGCCAAGCTGGGCTAGCAATCACAGATACGCAGTATTTT
CDR3: CASSQAGLAITDTQYF
V: TRBV4-1
J: TRBJ2-3
D: .
size: .

DNA: TGTGCCAGCAGCGTGGGACAGGGGGCTATCGGCTACACCTTC
CDR3: CASSVGQGAIGYTF
V: TRBV9
J: TRBJ1-2
D: TRBD1
size: once

DNA: TGTGCCAGCAGTGCCCACGGTGGTCAGCCCCAGCATTTT
CDR3: CASSAHGGQPQHF
V: TRBV6-6
J: TRBJ1-5
D: .
size: .

DNA: TGTGCCAGCAGTTTACGGGGGAGGGCCATGGGGGAGACCCAGTACTTC
CDR3: CASSLRGRAMGETQYF
V: TRBV27
J: TRBJ2-5
D: TRBD2
size: .

DNA: TGTGCCACCAGCAGAGAGGGGGACAGTGAAGCTTTCTTT
CDR3: CATSREGDSEAFF
V: TRBV15
J: TRBJ1-1
D: TRBD1
size: .

DNA: TGTGCCAGCAGCCCCCAGCGGGGGAGCTCCTACGAGCAGTACTTC
CDR3: CASSPQRGSSYEQYF
V: TRBV7-3
J: TRBJ2-7
D: TRBD2
size: .

DNA: TGTGCCAGCAGCTTGTTCCCGACTAGCGGGAGTGAGACCCAGTACTTC
CDR3: CASSLFPTSGSETQYF
V: TRBV5-6
J: TRBJ2-5
D: TRBD2
size: .

DNA: TGCGCCAGCAGTGGGCTAGCGGGAGGCACCGGGGAGCTGTTTTTT
CDR3: CASSGLAGGTGELFF
V: TRBV5-1
J: TRBJ2-2
D: TRBD2
size: .

DNA: TGCGCCAGCAGTCAACCCCTAATCCGAGACAGGGGAAAGAACTATGGCTACACCTTC
CDR3: CASSQPLIRDRGKNYGYTF
V: TRBV23-1
J: TRBJ1-2
D: TRBD1
size: .

DNA: TGTGCCAGCAGCTTAGCCCGAGGGACGAGAGTCCTCACAGGGCGGTACAATGAGCAGTTCTTC
CDR3: CASSLARGTRVLTGRYNEQFF
V: TRBV7-8
J: TRBJ2-1
D: .
size: .

DNA: TGTGCCAGCAGCTTGTTCGGCGGGAGCGGCGATGAGCAGTTCTTC
CDR3: CASSLFGGSGDEQFF
V: TRBV5-4
J: TRBJ2-1
D: TRBD2
size: .

DNA: TGTGCCGTAAGACAGGGGGCGGGCACTGAAGCTTTCTTT
CDR3: CAVRQGAGTEAFF
V: TRBV4-2
J: TRBJ1-1
D: TRBD1
size: .

DNA: TGTGCCAGCAGCTTATACGACACAGGCTACAATGAGCAGTTCTTC
CDR3: CASSLYDTGYNEQFF
V: TRBV11-3
J: TRBJ2-1
D: .
size: once

DNA: TGTGCCAGCAGCTTTCTGGGGGCCAACGTCCTGACTTTC
CDR3: CASSFLGANVLTF
V: TRBV7-2
J: TRBJ2-6
D: .
size: many

DNA: TGTGCCAGCAGCTTAGCCGACGAAGAGCAGTTCTTC
CDR3: CASSLADEEQFF
V: TRBV7-6
J: TRBJ2-1
D: .
size: .

DNA: TGCAGCGTTGGGGATTTGGGGGCTGGGGCCAACGTCCTGACTTTC
CDR3: CSVGDLGAGANVLTF
V: TRBV29-1
J: TRBJ2-6
D: .
size: .

DNA: TGTGCCAGCAGAAAAGCCGGACTAGCAGGGGAGCTGTTTTTT
CDR3: CASRKAGLAGELFF
V: TRBV28
J: TRBJ2-2
D: TRBD2
size: once

DNA: TGTGCTAGTGGTTTGGTACTAGGGCGAACCAATGAGCAGTTCTTC
CDR3: CASGLVLGRTNEQFF
V: TRBV12-5
J: TRBJ2-1
D: .
size: once

DNA: TGTGCCCTGAGGGAGGGCCTGGGGACAGATACGCAGTATTTT
CDR3: CALREGLGTDTQYF
V: TRBV10-3
J: TRBJ2-3
D: TRBD2
size: .

DNA: TGCGCCAGCAGCGCCTTCACGGGAGTAGCAGATACGCAGTATTTT
CDR3: CASSAFTGVADTQYF
V: TRBV10-1
J: TRBJ2-3
D: .
size: .

DNA: TGTGCCAGCTCACCACCCGGGACTAGCGGGAGAAGGGACATTCAGTACTTC
CDR3: CASSPPGTSGRRDIQYF
V: TRBV18
J: TRBJ2-4
D: TRBD2
size: .

DNA: TGTGCCAGCAGCTTAGCACTAGCGGGAGCCCACAATGAGCAGTTCTTC
CDR3: CASSLALAGAHNEQFF
V: TRBV7-9
J: TRBJ2-1
D: TRBD2
size: few

DNA: TGTGCCAGCAGTTTCCACAGGACCACCTACGAGCAGTACTTC
CDR3: CASSFHRTTYEQYF
V: TRBV27
J: TRBJ2-7
D: .
size: .

DNA: TGTGCCAGCAGCCCATCTGGGACAGGGGGCGGCCGGGATCGCTATGGCTACACCTTC
CDR3: CASSPSGTGGGRDRYGYTF
V: TRBV7-6
J: TRBJ1-2
D: TRBD1
size: .

DNA: TGTGCCAGCAGTTTCCCCGGTTCCTACAATGAGCAGTTCTTC
CDR3: CASSFPGSYNEQFF
V: TRBV28
J: TRBJ2-1
D: .
size: few

DNA: TGTGCCAGCAGTTTAGGGACAGGGAACTATGGCTACACCTTC
CDR3: CASSLGTGNYGYTF
V: TRBV27
J: TRBJ1-2
D: TRBD1
size: few

DNA: TGTGCCAGCAGCCTGCTAGAAGCCGGGGAGCTGTTTTTT
CDR3: CASSLLEAGELFF
V: TRBV5-6
J: TRBJ2-2
D: .
size: once

DNA: TGCGCCAGCAGCTTGGACCCAGCGGGCACAGATACGCAGTATTTT
CDR3: CASSLDPAGTDTQYF
V: TRBV5-1
J: TRBJ2-3
D: .
size: .

DNA: TGTGCCAGCAGTTCCACATCGAACACTGAAGCTTTCTTT
CDR3: CASSSTSNTEAFF
V: TRBV5-4
J: TRBJ1-1
D: .
size: .

DNA: TGTGCCAGCAGCTTAGGGGGAGGGCAGCCCCAGCATTTT
CDR3: CASSLGGGQPQHF
V: TRBV7-3
J: TRBJ1-5
D: .
size: .